This T cell receptor beta chain was found in a study of CD8 T cells in Susac syndrome. Between the trimmed V and J ends, which lost 2 bases and 11 bases, there was a span of 18 bases. CDR1 and CDR2 from the germline V gene are SGHDN and FVKESK. The CDR3 spans 14 residues. Random hexamers served to reverse transcribe roughly 0.45 to 1 ug RNA. MiXCR, applied by TCRdb to the immunoSEQ multiplex PCR reads, yields one record per CDR3 protein. Of approximately 100,000 distinct CDR3 sequences in the sample, 92% are singletons; the top ten hold 0.12%. In regard to this clonotype: Its antigen is unidentified.

Negative isolation yielded the CD8+ and CD4+ T cells, while FACS enriched the TEMRA cells. General study points: The study conceded that its TCR sequencing and HLA analysis involved relatively few individuals.

V gene TRBV14 combines with J gene TRBJ1-1; D not resolved. The sequenced sample consisted of CD8+ T cells from PBMCs. This receptor was obtained from a human donor in good health. This CDR3 is CASSQSLRPREAFF. CDR3 coding DNA: TGTGCCAGCAGCCAATCTCTTAGGCCCCGGGAGGCTTTCTTT.